The source of this T cell receptor (beta chain) is a study of T cell changes during pregnancy in multiple sclerosis. This CDR3 region has 12 residues. Germline CDR1 and CDR2: MNHEY and SVGAGI. Trimming pared 4 bases from V and 3 bases from J, leaving 6 bases between. TCRdb's copy holds only in-frame clones and misses some; the assay was immunoSEQ multiplex PCR. The sample contains about 68,000 clones, 80% to 95% of which appear only once. The material sequenced was peripheral blood, taken after pregnancy. The genes are TRBV6-5 and TRBJ1-1; D remains unclear. This TCR came from a female donor in good health, enrolled as a control in a pregnancy study. CDR3 nucleotide sequence: TGTGCCAGCAGTTCTCCCTACACTGAAGCTTTCTTT. It encodes CASSSPYTEAFF.